This T cell receptor (beta chain) appears in the sequencing data of a study of early stage breast cancer tumors. Across the whole study: About 70% of the 16 invasive tumors were ER+, PR+ and HER2-.

Each sample had two DNA replicates, about 0.47 ug blood or approximately 1.5 ug tissue. Sequenced by immunoSEQ multiplex PCR; TCRdb stores in-frame clones only, minus some. The sample lists fewer than 30,000 clones, roughly 50% occurring once. Sequencing used breast tumor tissue. The receptor's source is a person aged 45 to 59 with breast cancer.

The CDR3 reads CASGFDRDYMNTEAFF. The DNA of the CDR3 is TGTGCCAGTGGATTCGACAGGGACTATATGAACACTGAAGCTTTCTTT. The chain has TRBV19 and TRBJ1-1; 7 bases fit TRBD1. Germline values: CDR1 LNHDA, CDR2 SQIVND (reference sequence). The CDR3 runs to 16 residues. V lost 8 bases, J lost 0 bases, and 12 bases stayed unmatched.